These T cell receptor beta chains were read from a single sample in a study of blood T cell repertoires in COVID-19. Assay used: immunoSEQ multiplex PCR; TCRdb lists only in-frame clones, some missing. The sample contains 310,000 or so clones, just over 90% of which appear only once. Sample: peripheral blood. These receptors all stem from a woman under 40 with COVID-19, enrolled during active disease. CDR3s include the opening cysteine and the closing phenylalanine or tryptophan. The D gene is left open where the match is weak. A row's size may be missing; if present it is once, few, many or a size class.

cdr3_nt cdr3_aa clone_size j_call v_call d_call
TGTGCCAGCAGCCCGAACAGGGAAATAAACTTTTCGGGATCATTGGGGCAGTACTTC CASSPNREINFSGSLGQYF NA TRBJ2-7 TRBV3-1/TRBV3-2 NA
TGTGCCAGCAGTTTGGAGGTGAACAATGAGCAGTTCTTC CASSLEVNNEQFF NA TRBJ2-1 TRBV13 NA
TGCGCCAGCAGCCAAGTGCAGGGCCACAATCAGCCCCAGCATTTT CASSQVQGHNQPQHF NA TRBJ1-5 TRBV4-1 NA
TGTGCCAGCAGTTCTACAGGGATCAACTATGGCTACACCTTC CASSSTGINYGYTF NA TRBJ1-2 TRBV27 NA
TGCAGCGTTGGCCCAGGGGTGGGGAACACTGAAGCTTTCTTT CSVGPGVGNTEAFF NA TRBJ1-1 TRBV29-1 NA
TGTGCCAGCAGCGTAGGACAGAATAATTCACCCCTCCACTTT CASSVGQNNSPLHF NA TRBJ1-6 TRBV9 NA
TGCGCCAGCGGCCGATCCTCCTACGAGCAGTACTTC CASGRSSYEQYF NA TRBJ2-7 TRBV10-1 NA
TGTGCCAGCAGTCCAGGGGGTTCGTACTATGGCTACACCTTC CASSPGGSYYGYTF NA TRBJ1-2 TRBV27 TRBD1
TGCGCCAGCAGCTTGGATCCGGACAACCTAAACTATGGCTACACCTTC CASSLDPDNLNYGYTF NA TRBJ1-2 TRBV5-1 NA
TGTGCCAGCAGCTTCTGGACAGGGGGCTCTGGCTACACCTTC CASSFWTGGSGYTF NA TRBJ1-2 TRBV5-6 TRBD1
TGTGCCAGCAGCTCAAAACAGGGGGGTGGTGAAAAACTGTTTTTT CASSSKQGGGEKLFF NA TRBJ1-4 TRBV5-4 TRBD1
TGTGCCAGCAGCTTTCACACAGGGTGGGAAGCTTTCTTT CASSFHTGWEAFF NA TRBJ1-1 TRBV7-9 NA
TGTGCCTGGAGTTTAACGGTAAACTATGGCTACACCTTC CAWSLTVNYGYTF NA TRBJ1-2 TRBV30 NA
TGTGCCACCAGCCGAGGGGGCTGGGAGCTGTTTTTT CATSRGGWELFF NA TRBJ2-2 TRBV24-1 TRBD1
TGTGCCAGCAGTCTAACCACGATCCTGGGGACAGTTGATAATGAAAAACTGTTTTTT CASSLTTILGTVDNEKLFF NA TRBJ1-4 TRBV27 TRBD1
TGCGCCAGCAGCTTGGATAGGGACTACGAGTTCTTC CASSLDRDYEFF NA TRBJ2-1 TRBV5-1 TRBD2
TGTGCCAGCAGCTGGGACAGAAGTAATGAGCAGTTCTTC CASSWDRSNEQFF NA TRBJ2-1 TRBV5-8 TRBD1
TGCGCCAGCAGCTTTTACCCACTGGGACAGGGGGCCGAGGAGCAGTACTTC CASSFYPLGQGAEEQYF NA TRBJ2-7 TRBV4-1 TRBD1
TGTGCCAGCAGTGATTACCTAGCGGGAGTAATCCAAGAGACCCAGTACTTC CASSDYLAGVIQETQYF NA TRBJ2-5 TRBV2 TRBD2
TGCGCCAGCAGTGAGTTTCCTGTACCTAGCGGGGGCTACGAGCAGTACTTC CASSEFPVPSGGYEQYF once TRBJ2-7 TRBV10-2 TRBD2
TGTGCCAGCAGGTACATCTGGGCACCTGAAGCTTTCTTT CASRYIWAPEAFF NA TRBJ1-1 TRBV6-5 NA
TGTGCCAGCTCACTAAACAGGGCCGATCGGACAGATACGCAGTATTTT CASSLNRADRTDTQYF NA TRBJ2-3 TRBV18 NA
TGTGCCAGCAGCCGGGACACGAACACTGAAGCTTTCTTT CASSRDTNTEAFF NA TRBJ1-1 TRBV7-9 NA
TGCAGTGCTAGTCCCGGGGGAAGCCCCTCAGGTCAGCCCCAGCATTTT CSASPGGSPSGQPQHF NA TRBJ1-5 TRBV20-1 NA
TGTGCCAGCAGCCAAGCACTACAGGGGACTTCCTACGAGCAGTACTTC CASSQALQGTSYEQYF few TRBJ2-7 TRBV3-1/TRBV3-2 NA
TGTGCCAGCAGCTCAGGTAGCGGGACTCCCTACGAGCAGTACTTC CASSSGSGTPYEQYF once TRBJ2-7 TRBV9 TRBD2
TGTGCCACCCTACCGGGACTAGCGGGATGGGAGCAGTACTTC CATLPGLAGWEQYF NA TRBJ2-7 TRBV28 TRBD2
TGTGCCAGCACTACGAGGGGGGGCCTGGCTTTCTTT CASTTRGGLAFF once TRBJ1-1 TRBV7-9 NA
TGTGCCAGCAGTGGGGGGTTAGCGTCAACCGGGGAGCTGTTTTTT CASSGGLASTGELFF NA TRBJ2-2 TRBV5-6 NA
TGTGCCAGCAGTTTAGGGCTAGCGGGTAACACCGGGGAGCTGTTTTTT CASSLGLAGNTGELFF NA TRBJ2-2 TRBV27 TRBD2
TGTGCCTGGTCCGGGACTAGCATTACGCAGTATTTT CAWSGTSITQYF NA TRBJ2-3 TRBV30 TRBD2
TGTGCCAGTAGCGTACAGGGGGCCAACTATGGCTACACCTTC CASSVQGANYGYTF NA TRBJ1-2 TRBV19 TRBD1
TGTGCCAGCAGTTCTCCCGGGACAGGGGTTGCTCAGCCCCAGCATTTT CASSSPGTGVAQPQHF NA TRBJ1-5 TRBV6-5 TRBD1
TGTGCCAGCAGCTTAGGTGGCCTCACAGATACGCAGTATTTT CASSLGGLTDTQYF NA TRBJ2-3 TRBV7-6 NA
TGTGCCAGCAGTGCTAGCTCCTACAATGAGCAGTTCTTC CASSASSYNEQFF NA TRBJ2-1 TRBV6-4 NA
TGCGCCAGCAGCTTGGACCGAGTGTCGTGGAGCAATCAGCCCCAGCATTTT CASSLDRVSWSNQPQHF NA TRBJ1-5 TRBV5-1 NA
TGTGCCAGTAGCAATCTGCTACTAGCGGGAGGGCAGAGTGAGACCTACAATGAGCAGTTCTTC CASSNLLLAGGQSETYNEQFF NA TRBJ2-1 TRBV19 TRBD2
TGTGCCAGTAGTTCTCCGGGACAGGGAGCGGGCGAAAAACTGTTTTTT CASSSPGQGAGEKLFF NA TRBJ1-4 TRBV19 TRBD1
TGCGCCAGCAGCTTGGGGACACCTAGCACAGATACGCAGTATTTT CASSLGTPSTDTQYF NA TRBJ2-3 TRBV5-1 NA
TGTGCCAGCAGCTTTGCAGGGGTCGAGGCCGGGGAGCTGTTTTTT CASSFAGVEAGELFF NA TRBJ2-2 TRBV5-4 NA
TGTGCCAGCAGTGAACAGGGTGGGAGCAATCAGCCCCAGCATTTT CASSEQGGSNQPQHF NA TRBJ1-5 TRBV28 NA
TGTGCCAGCAGGACCCAGGGGGCTGGTGGCTACACCTTC CASRTQGAGGYTF NA TRBJ1-2 TRBV12-3/TRBV12-4 TRBD1
TGTGCCAGCAGCTTAGTGTATCGGAGGGCGGGAGGGCCAGATGAGCAGTTCTTC CASSLVYRRAGGPDEQFF NA TRBJ2-1 TRBV11-2 TRBD2
TGTGCCAGTACCCCCCGTAGCGGGAGAACCGGGGAGCTGTTTTTT CASTPRSGRTGELFF NA TRBJ2-2 TRBV19 TRBD2
TGTGCCAGCAGCCAAGGGGACAGGGGGCAGAATCAGCCCCAGCATTTT CASSQGDRGQNQPQHF once TRBJ1-5 TRBV3-1/TRBV3-2 TRBD1
TGCGCCAGCAGCCCTAGGACAGGGAAGAACACTGAAGCTTTCTTT CASSPRTGKNTEAFF NA TRBJ1-1 TRBV5-1 TRBD1
TGTGCCACCAGTGATTTGTCCGGGAGCGAGACCCAGTACTTC CATSDLSGSETQYF NA TRBJ2-5 TRBV24-1 NA
TGTGCCAGTAGTATACTGGGTAGCGGGAGATCCAATGAGCAGTTCTTC CASSILGSGRSNEQFF NA TRBJ2-1 TRBV19 TRBD2
TGTGCCAGTAGTATAAGGACGTACGGCGGGTATTCACCCCTCCACTTT CASSIRTYGGYSPLHF NA TRBJ1-6 TRBV19 NA
TGTGCCAGCAGCAGGGACAGTATGAACACTGAAGCTTTCTTT CASSRDSMNTEAFF once TRBJ1-1 TRBV7-2 TRBD1